Here is one T cell receptor beta chain with its context. Its target is not known. This was the immunoSEQ v3.0 assay at survey level. Clones were sequenced by immunoSEQ multiplex PCR, and TCRdb holds only the in-frame ones, with some missing. The sample consists of around 30,000 clones, 65% to 90% of them appearing once. These data come from a study of long-term antiretroviral therapy in people with HIV. Study results and caveats: Increased diversity was seen after ART, yet it remained lower than in transplant donor controls. Relative to control repertoires, HIV repertoires exhibited narrower CDR3 length ranges. Clonotypes expanded prior to ART showed repertoire dominance at all sampled time points.

The CDR3 contains 12 residues. Germline CDR1 reads SEHNR; CDR2 reads FQNEAQ (reference sequence). V gave up 2 bases and J gave up 5 bases, with 7 bases separating them. The sequencing used unsorted PBMCs, collected about 3.5 years after starting antiretroviral therapy. The sequence was collected from a man in his late teens or twenties with HIV. The V call is TRBV7-9, the J call TRBJ2-7; no definite D call. CDR3 residues: CASSLTPNEQYF. In DNA form, the CDR3 reads TGTGCCAGCAGCTTAACCCCTAACGAGCAGTACTTC.